The clone carrying this TCR beta chain was seen more than once but under ten times. Produced via immunoSEQ multiplex PCR; TCRdb's table is partial and in-frame only. The data contain over 60,000 clones, around 79% of them seen just once; the ten biggest clones take up around 30%. The CDR3 spans 14 residues. Germline loops: CDR1 SGHNT, CDR2 YYREEE (reference sequence). Trimming shortened V by 2 bases and J by 2 bases, and 11 bases separated the two germline ends. This specimen belongs to a study of blood T cell repertoires in COVID-19. The receptor comes from a human donor in a cohort sampled during active COVID-19. The sample was peripheral blood. The chain combines TRBV5-4 with TRBJ2-7; D remains unclear. The CDR3 spells CASSFSHSPYEQYF. The CDR3 region has the DNA TGTGCCAGCAGCTTTAGTCATTCTCCCTACGAGCAGTACTTC.